Given below is one TCR beta chain in context. Its antigen is unidentified. This entry belongs to a study of shared clonotypes between healthy human individuals. General study findings and limits: What naive subsets generally showed was a larger estimated richness than memory subsets showed. Represented diversity, genetic and exposure-history alike, was limited by few donors. Approximately 5% was the fraction of naive CD4 clonotypes found shared across several donors.

Only in-frame clones appear in the TCRdb table, and some are missing; sequencing was by immunoSEQ multiplex PCR. Seen here are fewer than 3 million clones, 80% to 95% observed once, and the top ten hold approximately 0.39%. V dropped 5 bases and J dropped 0 bases, with 19 bases sitting between them. This CDR3 region has 17 residues. Germline loops: CDR1 SGHTA, CDR2 FQGNSA. The chain joins TRBV7-2 to TRBJ1-2; tentatively, D is TRBD1 (6 bases). The sequenced material came from naive CD4+ T cells from PBMCs. Subset reported: CD45RA+ positively selected. The receptor's source is a man between 18 and 29 years old in good health. Some clones in this sample may be carry-over from other donors' samples. CDR3 sequence: CASSLKAAGGANYGYTF. The CDR3 region has the DNA TGTGCCAGCAGCCTCAAGGCGGCGGGGGGCGCTAACTATGGCTACACCTTC.